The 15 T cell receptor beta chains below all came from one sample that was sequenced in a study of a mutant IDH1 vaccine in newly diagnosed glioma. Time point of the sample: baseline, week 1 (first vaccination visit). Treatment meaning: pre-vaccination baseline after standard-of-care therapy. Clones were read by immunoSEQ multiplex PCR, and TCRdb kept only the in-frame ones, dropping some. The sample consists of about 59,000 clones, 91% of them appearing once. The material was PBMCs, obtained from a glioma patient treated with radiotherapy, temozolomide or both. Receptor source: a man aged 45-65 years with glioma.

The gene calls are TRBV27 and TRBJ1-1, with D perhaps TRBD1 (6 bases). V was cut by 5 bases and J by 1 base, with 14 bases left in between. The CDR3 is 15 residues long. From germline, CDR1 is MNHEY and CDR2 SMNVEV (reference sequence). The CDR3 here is CASSLVGTRNTEAFF. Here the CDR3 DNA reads TGTGCCAGCAGTCTAGTTGGGACACGGAACACTGAAGCTTTCTTT.

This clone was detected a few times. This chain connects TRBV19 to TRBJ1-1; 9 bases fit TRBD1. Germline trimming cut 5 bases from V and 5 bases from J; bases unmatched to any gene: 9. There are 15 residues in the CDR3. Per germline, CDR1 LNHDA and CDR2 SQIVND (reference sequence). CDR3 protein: CASSFGTGRDTEAFF. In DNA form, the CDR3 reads TGTGCCAGTAGTTTTGGGACAGGGCGGGATACTGAAGCTTTCTTT.

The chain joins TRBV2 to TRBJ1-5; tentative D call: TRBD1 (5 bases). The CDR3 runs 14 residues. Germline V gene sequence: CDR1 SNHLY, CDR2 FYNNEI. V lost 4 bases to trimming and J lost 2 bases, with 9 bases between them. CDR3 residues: CASSVRGGNQPQHF. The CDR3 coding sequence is TGTGCCAGCAGTGTTCGAGGGGGCAATCAGCCCCAGCATTTT.

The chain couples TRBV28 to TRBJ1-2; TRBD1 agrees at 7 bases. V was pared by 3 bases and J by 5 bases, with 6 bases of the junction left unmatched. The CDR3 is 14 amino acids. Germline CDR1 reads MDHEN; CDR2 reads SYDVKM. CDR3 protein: CASSFGTAPYGYTF. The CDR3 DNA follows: TGTGCCAGCAGTTTCGGGACAGCCCCTTATGGCTACACCTTC.

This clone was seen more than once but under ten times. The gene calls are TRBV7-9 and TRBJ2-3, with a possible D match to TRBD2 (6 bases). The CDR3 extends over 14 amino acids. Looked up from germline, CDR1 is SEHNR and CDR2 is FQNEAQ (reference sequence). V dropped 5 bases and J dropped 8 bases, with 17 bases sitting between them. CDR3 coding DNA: TGTGCCAGCAGCGCGGTTGGAGGGGACCCTACGCAGTATTTT. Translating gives CASSAVGGDPTQYF.

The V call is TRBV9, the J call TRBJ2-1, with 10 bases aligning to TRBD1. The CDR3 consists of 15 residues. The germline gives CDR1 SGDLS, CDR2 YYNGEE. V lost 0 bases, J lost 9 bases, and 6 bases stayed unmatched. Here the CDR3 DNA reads TGTGCCAGCAGCGTAGGGGGGACAGGGGATGGTGAGCAGTTCTTC. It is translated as CASSVGGTGDGEQFF.

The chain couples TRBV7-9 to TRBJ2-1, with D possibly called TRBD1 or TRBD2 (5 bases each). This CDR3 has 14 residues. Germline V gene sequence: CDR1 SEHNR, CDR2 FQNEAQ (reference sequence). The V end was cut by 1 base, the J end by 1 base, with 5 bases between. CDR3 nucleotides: TGTGCCAGCAGCTTAGGGGGGTCCTACAATGAGCAGTTCTTC. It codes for CASSLGGSYNEQFF.

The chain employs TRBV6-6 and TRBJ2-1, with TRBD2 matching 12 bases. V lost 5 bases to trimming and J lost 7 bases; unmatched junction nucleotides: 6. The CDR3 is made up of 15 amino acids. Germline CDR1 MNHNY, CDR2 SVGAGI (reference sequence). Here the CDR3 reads CASSVLAGGRNEQFF. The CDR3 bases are TGTGCCAGCAGTGTACTAGCGGGAGGCAGAAATGAGCAGTTCTTC.

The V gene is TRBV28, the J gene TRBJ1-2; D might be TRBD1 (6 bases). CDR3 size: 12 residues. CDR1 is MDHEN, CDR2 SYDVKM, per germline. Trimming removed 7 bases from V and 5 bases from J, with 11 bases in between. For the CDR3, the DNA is TGTGCCAGCACAGGGGACGGATATGGCTACACCTTC. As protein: CASTGDGYGYTF.

The CDR3 nucleotides are TGTGCCAGCAGCTTAGACTGGGGGTCTAACTATGGCTACACCTTC. This codes for CASSLDWGSNYGYTF. The chain is built from TRBV11-2 and TRBJ1-2; TRBD1 might be the D (5 bases). V gave up 0 bases and J gave up 0 bases, with 8 bases separating them. CDR1 SGHAT and CDR2 FQNNGV come from the germline V gene. The CDR3 is 15 amino acids.

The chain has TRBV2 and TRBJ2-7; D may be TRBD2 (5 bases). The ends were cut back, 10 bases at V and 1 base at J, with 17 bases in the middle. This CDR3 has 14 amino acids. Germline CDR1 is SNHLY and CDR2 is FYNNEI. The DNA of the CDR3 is TGTGCCACCCGGACTTCTTCAAATTCCTACGAGCAGTACTTC. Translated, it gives CATRTSSNSYEQYF.

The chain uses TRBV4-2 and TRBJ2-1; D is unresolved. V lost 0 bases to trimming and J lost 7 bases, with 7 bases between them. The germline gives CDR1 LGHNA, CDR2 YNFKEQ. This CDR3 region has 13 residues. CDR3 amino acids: CASSQDGLNEQFF. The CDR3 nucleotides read TGTGCCAGCAGCCAAGACGGGCTGAATGAGCAGTTCTTC.

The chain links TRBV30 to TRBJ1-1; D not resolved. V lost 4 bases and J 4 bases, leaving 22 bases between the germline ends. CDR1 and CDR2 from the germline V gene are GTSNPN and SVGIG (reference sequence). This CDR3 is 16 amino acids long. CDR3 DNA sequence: TGTGCCTGGACCACCCCTAGACCCCAGGTAGGCACTGAAGCTTTCTTT. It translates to CAWTTPRPQVGTEAFF.

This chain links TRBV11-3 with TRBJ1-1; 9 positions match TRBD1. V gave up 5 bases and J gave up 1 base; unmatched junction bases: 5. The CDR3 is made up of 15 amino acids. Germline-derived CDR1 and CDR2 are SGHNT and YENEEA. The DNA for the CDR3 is TGTGCCAGCAGCAAAGGGACAGGGACGAACACTGAAGCTTTCTTT. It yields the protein CASSKGTGTNTEAFF.

The CDR3 loop is CASSLPAGLAVEETQYF. CDR3 nucleotide sequence: TGTGCCAGCAGCTTGCCCGCAGGACTAGCGGTAGAAGAGACCCAGTACTTC. The genes are TRBV7-9 and TRBJ2-5; 10 bases map to TRBD2. The CDR3 is made up of 17 amino acids. CDR1 and CDR2 from the germline V gene are SEHNR and FQNEAQ (reference sequence). V shed 3 bases, J shed 3 bases, and the junction held 10 bases outside the gene matches.